This T cell receptor beta chain was documented in a study of T cells in Graves' hyperthyroidism and ophthalmopathy. Study-wide results and limits: The blood repertoire included most of the expanded thyroid clonotypes above 0.001.

Of note for this clonotype: The antigen remains undetermined. The junction departs from germline at one end; a sequencing error may be responsible.

Among the patients, aged 18 to 65, hyperthyroidism was newly diagnosed and had lasted under 2 months. Based on clinical symptoms, serum thyroxine and TRAb, thyroid ultrasound and orbital computed tomography, diagnoses were reached. Fresh peripheral blood, around 9.3 ml, was the source of the PBMCs. The CDR3 extends over 18 amino acids. Germline CDR1 SGHDN, CDR2 FVKESK. From RNA transcripts, TCR beta CDR3 regions were amplified. An initial round of RT-PCR targeting the TCR CDR3 relied on the HTBI primer set. A single record per CDR3 protein comes from TCRdb applying MiXCR to the multiplex PCR reads. This sample has hundreds of thousands of distinct CDR3 sequences, with roughly 40% found just once.

The gene calls are TRBV14 and TRBJ1-2; TRBD1 agrees at 8 bases. The sample comprised blood. This receptor was obtained from a young man with Graves' hyperthyroidism. The CDR3 sequence is CASSQGAGTGAFFYGCTF. DNA of the CDR3: TGTGCCAGCAGCCAAGGGGCCGGGACAGGTGCCTTCTTCTATGGCTGCACCTTC. The variable domain in full, completed from reference TRBV14 and TRBJ1-2, reads EAGVTQFPSHSVIEKGQTVTLRCDPISGHDNLYWYRRVMGKEIKFLLHFVKESKQDESGMPNNRFLAERTGGTYSTLKVQPAELEDSGVYFCASSQGAGTGAFFYGCTFGSGTRLTVV.